One and the same sample provided the 17 T cell receptor beta chains below, sequenced in a study of blood T cell repertoires in COVID-19. TCRdb's table, derived via immunoSEQ multiplex PCR, lists solely in-frame clones and lacks some. This table holds 95,000 to 100,000 clones, about 89% found once. The specimen was peripheral blood. The receptors stem from a young woman with acute or convalescent COVID-19.

The chain couples TRBV6-5 to TRBJ1-1; 9 positions agree with TRBD1. V dropped 5 bases and J dropped 7; count of bases not matched to a gene: 8. The CDR3 runs 14 residues. Germline CDR1 reads MNHEY; CDR2 reads SVGAGI. CDR3 nucleotides: TGTGCCAGCAGTCCCGGGACAGGGCTTAGTGAAGCTTTCTTT. Amino acid sequence: CASSPGTGLSEAFF.

The chain combines TRBV6-5 with TRBJ2-7, with 8 bases aligning to TRBD1. This CDR3 region has 15 residues. Germline V gives CDR1 MNHEY, CDR2 SVGAGI. Trimming removed 0 bases from V and 3 bases from J; junction bases left unmatched: 4. The CDR3 DNA reads TGTGCCAGCAGTTACTCGGGAACAGGGGGCTACGAGCAGTACTTC. Translated, it gives CASSYSGTGGYEQYF.

The chain combines TRBV6-5 with TRBJ2-1; TRBD1 agrees at 9 bases. The ends lost 5 bases at V and 8 bases at J; junction bases unmatched: 1. From germline, CDR1 is MNHEY and CDR2 SVGAGI. The CDR3 sequence is 12 residues long. The CDR3: CASSRTGDEQFF. CDR3 coding DNA: TGTGCCAGCAGTCGGACAGGGGATGAGCAGTTCTTC.

This clone turned up a few times. The genes are TRBV19 and TRBJ1-6; 7 bases match TRBD1. V lost 4 bases, J lost 8 bases, and 5 bases stayed unmatched. The germline V gene encodes CDR1 LNHDA and CDR2 SQIVND (reference sequence). The CDR3 is 14 amino acids. The CDR3 DNA reads TGTGCCAGTAGTACCGACAGGGACTATTCACCCCTCCACTTT. Translated: CASSTDRDYSPLHF.

V is TRBV5-4 and J is TRBJ2-3; 9 positions match TRBD2. This CDR3 comprises 16 residues. Per the germline V gene, CDR1 is SGHNT and CDR2 is YYREEE (reference sequence). The ends lost 4 bases at V and 1 base at J; junction bases unmatched: 7. CDR3 region: CASSLRVAGGTDTQYF. The DNA for the CDR3 is TGTGCCAGCAGCCTACGAGTAGCGGGGGGCACAGATACGCAGTATTTT.

V and J are TRBV23-1 and TRBJ1-5; 7 bases are shared with TRBD1. TRBV23-1 is an ORF, and what it does is uncertain. V shed 1 base and J 7 bases; nucleotides not matched to a gene: 10. CDR3 size: 16 residues. The CDR3: CASSQWDRGDGQPQHF. The CDR3 DNA sequence: TGCGCCAGCAGTCAATGGGACAGAGGGGATGGGCAGCCCCAGCATTTT.

CDR3 in DNA: TGCAGCGTTGAGACCGGGACACCCTACAATGAGCAGTTCTTC. Its protein product is CSVETGTPYNEQFF. V usage is TRBV29-1 and J usage is TRBJ2-1, with D possibly matching TRBD1 (6 bases). V lost 3 bases to trimming and J lost 2 bases, with 11 bases between them. Per the germline V gene, CDR1 is SQVTM and CDR2 is ANQGSEA. The CDR3 sequence is 14 residues long.

The rearrangement uses TRBV30 and TRBJ2-5; 7 bases match TRBD2. Unmatched junction bases numbered 10, after V lost 3 bases and J lost 3 bases. The CDR3 sequence is 15 residues long. CDR1 and CDR2 (germline): GTSNPN, SVGIG (reference sequence). CDR3 region: CAWRGRGSGEETQYF. CDR3 sequence (DNA): TGTGCCTGGAGGGGGCGGGGGAGCGGGGAAGAGACCCAGTACTTC.

This clone was detected only once. This CDR3 reads CASSQGKAFF. CDR3 nucleotides: TGTGCCAGCAGTCAGGGAAAAGCTTTCTTT. The chain has TRBV28 and TRBJ1-1, with D possibly TRBD1 on 5 matching bases. V lost 5 bases to trimming and J lost 9 bases, with 7 bases between them. From germline, CDR1 is MDHEN and CDR2 SYDVKM. There are 10 residues in the CDR3.

Points on this clone: Germline is not matched at one junction end, which may reflect a read error. The J gene is TRBJ2-7, the V gene TRBV11-2; 7 positions match TRBD1. Germline V CDR1 and CDR2: SGHAT, FQNNGV. The CDR3 length is 14 residues. The CDR3 DNA reads TGTGCCAGCACCTTACAACAGGGGTTAAAGGAGCAGTACTTC. Translated: CASTLQQGLKEQYF. The full variable domain, its missing parts supplied by reference TRBV11-2 and TRBJ2-7, is EAGVAQSPRYKIIEKRQSVAFWCNPISGHATLYWYQQILGQGPKLLIQFQNNGVVDDSQLPKDRFSAERLKGVDSTLKIQPAKLEDSAVYLCASTLQQGLKEQYFGPGTRLTVT.

The chain recombines TRBV10-3 with TRBJ1-1, with TRBD1 as a possible D gene (5 bases). V gave up 6 bases and J gave up 1 base, with 27 bases separating them. The germline V gene has CDR1 ENHRY and CDR2 SYGVKD. The CDR3 spans 19 residues. This CDR3 reads CAIRSLTVLIRLSNTEAFF. The CDR3 DNA sequence: TGTGCCATCAGATCCCTGACAGTCCTTATAAGACTGTCGAACACTGAAGCTTTCTTT.

The V and J genes are TRBV30 and TRBJ1-2; 7 positions agree with TRBD1. From germline, CDR1 is GTSNPN and CDR2 SVGIG (reference sequence). This CDR3 region has 14 residues. The V gene end was trimmed by 0 bases and the J gene end by 4 bases; junction bases not matched to a gene: 5. For the CDR3, the DNA is TGTGCCTGGAGTGTGGCCGGGACAGTCTATGGCTACACCTTC. It is translated as CAWSVAGTVYGYTF.

Details on this clone: Other nucleotide sequences in the sample specify the same CDR3. DNA of the CDR3: TGTGCCAGCAGCTTAGGACTAGCTTACACAGATACGCAGTATTTT. This encodes CASSLGLAYTDTQYF. The rearrangement joins TRBV7-3 to TRBJ2-3; 8 bases match TRBD2. Germline CDR1 reads SGHTA; CDR2 reads FQGTGA. Unmatched junction bases numbered 3, after V lost 2 bases and J lost 2 bases. The CDR3 has 15 residues.

V usage is TRBV7-9 and J usage is TRBJ1-2; no clear D gene. V lost 4 bases and J lost 6, with 12 bases in between. CDR3 length: 13 residues. The V gene's germline CDR1 is SEHNR and CDR2 FQNEAQ (reference sequence). The DNA of the CDR3 is TGTGCCAGCAGCTCCTTGACCGGGGATGGCTACACCTTC. Translated, it gives CASSSLTGDGYTF.

The chain links TRBV9 to TRBJ2-1; 7 bases align to TRBD1. V was clipped by 4 bases and J by 5 bases; unmatched bases: 6. The CDR3 has 14 residues. Germline assignment: CDR1 SGDLS and CDR2 YYNGEE. DNA of the CDR3: TGTGCCAGCAGCTCCCGACAGGGTAACAATGAGCAGTTCTTC. It yields the protein CASSSRQGNNEQFF.

The chain combines TRBV7-9 with TRBJ2-7, with 8 bases that match TRBD1. Losses at the gene ends were 5 bases for V and 2 bases for J; bases not matched to a gene: 8. Germline V lookup: CDR1 SEHNR, CDR2 FQNEAQ (reference sequence). This CDR3 is built from 15 residues. This CDR3 reads CASSQGQGGAYEQYF. The CDR3, as DNA: TGTGCCAGCAGCCAAGGACAGGGTGGGGCCTACGAGCAGTACTTC.

J is TRBJ2-7 and V is TRBV27; 8 positions match TRBD1. CDR3 length: 15 amino acids. Germline lookup yields CDR1 MNHEY and CDR2 SMNVEV (reference sequence). Trimming removed 4 bases from V and 3 bases from J; junction bases left unmatched: 8. The CDR3 coding sequence is TGTGCCAGCAGTTCCCCTGGGACAGGAATCTACGAGCAGTACTTC. Translated, it gives CASSSPGTGIYEQYF.